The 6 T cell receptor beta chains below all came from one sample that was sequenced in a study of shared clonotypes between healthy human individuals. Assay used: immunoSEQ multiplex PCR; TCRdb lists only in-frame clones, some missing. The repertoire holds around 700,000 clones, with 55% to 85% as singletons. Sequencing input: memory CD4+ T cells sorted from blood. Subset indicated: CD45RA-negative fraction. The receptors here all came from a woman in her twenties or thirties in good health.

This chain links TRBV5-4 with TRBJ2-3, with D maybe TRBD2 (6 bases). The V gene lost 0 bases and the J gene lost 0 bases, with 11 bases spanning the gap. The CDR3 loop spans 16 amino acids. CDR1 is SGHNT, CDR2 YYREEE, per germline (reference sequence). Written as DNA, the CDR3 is TGTGCCAGCAGCTTGGCGGGGGTTGCTAGCACAGATACGCAGTATTTT. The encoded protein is CASSLAGVASTDTQYF.

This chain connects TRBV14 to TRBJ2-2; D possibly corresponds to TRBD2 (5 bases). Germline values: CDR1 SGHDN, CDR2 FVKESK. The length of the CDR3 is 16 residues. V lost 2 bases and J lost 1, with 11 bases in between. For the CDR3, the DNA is TGTGCCAGCAGCCAAAGTTCCAGCGGGAACACCGGGGAGCTGTTTTTT. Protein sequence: CASSQSSSGNTGELFF.

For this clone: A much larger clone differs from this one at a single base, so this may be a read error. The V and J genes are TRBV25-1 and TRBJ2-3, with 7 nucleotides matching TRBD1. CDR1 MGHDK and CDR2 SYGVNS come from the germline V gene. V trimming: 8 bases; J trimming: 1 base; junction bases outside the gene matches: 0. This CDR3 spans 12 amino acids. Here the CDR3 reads CASGQGTDTQYF. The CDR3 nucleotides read TGTGCCAGCGGACAGGGCACAGATACGCAGTATTTT.

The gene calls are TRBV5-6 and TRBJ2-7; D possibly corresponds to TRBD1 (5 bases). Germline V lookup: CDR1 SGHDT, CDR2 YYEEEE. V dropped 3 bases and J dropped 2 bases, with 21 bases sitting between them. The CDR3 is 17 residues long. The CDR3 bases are TGTGCCAGCAGCTCCGTGGCTACCAGGGTCTATACCTACGAGCAGTACTTC. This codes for CASSSVATRVYTYEQYF.

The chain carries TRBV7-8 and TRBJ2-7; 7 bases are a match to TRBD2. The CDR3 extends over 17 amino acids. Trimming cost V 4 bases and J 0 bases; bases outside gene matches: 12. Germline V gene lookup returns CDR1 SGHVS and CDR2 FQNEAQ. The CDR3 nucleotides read TGTGCCAGCAGCTCCCCTTGGCCGGGAGGTACCTCCTACGAGCAGTACTTC. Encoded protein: CASSSPWPGGTSYEQYF. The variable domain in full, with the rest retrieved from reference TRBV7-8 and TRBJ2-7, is GAGVSQSPRYKVAKRGQDVALRCDPISGHVSLFWYQQALGQGPEFLTYFQNEAQLDKSGLPSDRFFAERPEGSVSTLKIQRTQQEDSAVYLCASSSPWPGGTSYEQYFGPGTRLTVT.

The CDR3 DNA reads as TGTGCCAGCAGTGGGCATAGCGGGAGCCGAGCGGATACGCAGTATTTT. This encodes CASSGHSGSRADTQYF. The V and J genes are TRBV25-1 and TRBJ2-3; 9 bases align to TRBD2. The CDR3 spans 16 residues. CDR1 and CDR2 (germline): MGHDK, SYGVNS. The V and J ends lost 4 bases and 6 bases, in that order; junction bases with no gene match: 11. Full variable domain (outside the CDR3, taken from reference TRBV25-1 and TRBJ2-3): EADIYQTPRYLVIGTGKKITLECSQTMGHDKMYWYQQDPGMELHLIHYSYGVNSTEKGDLSSESTVSRIRTEHFPLTLESARPSHTSQYLCASSGHSGSRADTQYFGPGTRLTVL.